This T cell receptor (beta chain) originates from a study of response to subunit inactivated influenza vaccine. Study outcomes and limitations: Only a handful of new T cells, the authors suggested, are recruited with each seasonal influenza vaccination.

As to this clonotype: The antigen remains undetermined.

MiXCR, applied by TCRdb to the RT-PCR reads, yields one record per CDR3 protein. The sample records 300,000 to 350,000 distinct CDR3 sequences, about a fifth being singletons. This CDR3 is built from 15 residues. Germline V CDR1 and CDR2: SGHVS, FNYEAQ. Losses at the gene ends were 4 bases for V and 5 bases for J; bases not matched to a gene: 11. The clonotype comes from a man between 50 and 69 years old who received an inactivated influenza vaccine. The specimen comprised PBMCs from blood, sampled about 20 months after vaccination. V usage is TRBV7-6 and J usage is TRBJ2-7, with 7 bases fitting TRBD1. The CDR3 DNA reads TGTGCCAGCAGCTCCCGACAGGGCCGCTTCGACGAGCAGTACTTC. It codes for CASSSRQGRFDEQYF.